The 25 T cell receptor beta chains listed next were all sequenced from one sample in a study of blood T cells in healthy people across ages. Sample-barcoded 5' priming and a J-beta primer mix drove a second PCR of roughly 7 to 11 cycles. In TCRdb, the 5' RACE reads were re-called with MiXCR into one record per CDR3 protein. The data show roughly 900,000 distinct CDR3 sequences, 29% seen once. The sample comprised blood. Every receptor here comes from a woman over 75 in good health.

About this clonotype itself: This sequence may be a read error, since a much larger clone differs from it by one base. V and J are TRBV27 and TRBJ2-1; D perhaps matches TRBD1 (5 bases). Germline CDR1 MNHEY, CDR2 SMNVEV (reference sequence). The CDR3 loop spans 14 amino acids. Here the CDR3 DNA reads TGTGTCAGCAGAAGGAAGACAGAGTACAATGAGCAGTTCTTC. Protein: CVSRRKTEYNEQFF.

The chain couples TRBV15 to TRBJ2-3; D may be TRBD1 (6 bases). Germline CDR1 reads LNHNV; CDR2 reads YYDKDF (reference sequence). Trimming removed 7 bases at V and 2 bases at J, with 16 bases between. The length of the CDR3 is 15 residues. CDR3 DNA sequence: TGTGCCACCAAACTCCATGGGGGCCACACAGATACGCAGTATTTT. Translating it yields CATKLHGGHTDTQYF.

The CDR3 nucleotides are TGTGCCAGCAGTCCCTCGGGGGGCCTGAGTGAAAAACTGTTTTTT. Translating it yields CASSPSGGLSEKLFF. The V call is TRBV12-3 or TRBV12-4, the J call TRBJ1-4; a weak D match, TRBD1 (6 bases). This CDR3 has 15 amino acids. The germline V and J ends were trimmed by 5 bases and 7 bases, with 17 bases remaining between them.

The sample holds many counts of this clonotype. This chain uses TRBV28 with TRBJ1-2; D perhaps matches TRBD1 (5 bases). The germline CDR1 and CDR2 sequences are MDHEN and SYDVKM. V lost 4 bases and J lost 3, with 12 bases in between. The length of the CDR3 is 14 residues. The CDR3 sequence: CASSSAGWDYGYTF. CDR3 nucleotides: TGTGCCAGCAGTTCGGCAGGGTGGGACTATGGCTACACCTTC.

The chain is built from TRBV3-1 and TRBJ1-2; possibly TRBD1 for D (5 bases). Trimming cost V 4 bases and J 6 bases, with 15 bases left between them. There are 14 residues in the CDR3. Germline V gene sequence: CDR1 LGHDT, CDR2 YNNKEL (reference sequence). The CDR3 region is CASSLQDWGNGYTF. The DNA of the CDR3 is TGTGCCAGCAGCCTACAGGACTGGGGGAATGGCTACACCTTC.

This clonotype has ten or more counts. The V call is TRBV4-3, the J call TRBJ1-2; 9 nucleotides match TRBD1. Germline loops: CDR1 LGHNA, CDR2 YSLEER. V lost 1 base to trimming and J lost 2 bases; unmatched junction nucleotides: 14. The CDR3 has 19 residues. CDR3 loop: CASSQAVGRTGVLNYGYTF. In nucleotides, the CDR3 is TGCGCCAGCAGCCAAGCGGTTGGCCGGACAGGGGTCTTGAACTATGGCTACACCTTC.

This chain joins TRBV5-8 and TRBJ1-2; D is possibly TRBD1 (5 bases). CDR1 SGHTS and CDR2 YDEGEE come from the germline V gene. This CDR3 contains 14 residues. Trimming cost V 4 bases and J 8 bases, with 18 bases left between them. The CDR3 sequence: CASSQLRTGGGYTF. CDR3 sequence (DNA): TGTGCCAGCAGCCAATTACGAACAGGCGGCGGCTACACCTTC.

This clonotype has at least ten counts. The genes are TRBV10-3 and TRBJ2-3; TRBD2 matches at 10 bases. Germline values: CDR1 ENHRY, CDR2 SYGVKD. CDR3 length: 17 amino acids. The trim removed 8 bases at V and 0 bases at J, leaving 11 bases unmatched. The CDR3 spells CAIGGGRTSGSTDTQYF. The CDR3 DNA follows: TGTGCCATCGGCGGCGGGAGGACTAGCGGTAGCACAGATACGCAGTATTTT.

The CDR3 sequence is CASSAGQGEFWPQHF. The CDR3, as DNA: TGTGCCAGCTCCGCCGGGCAGGGGGAATTTTGGCCCCAGCATTTT. The V call is TRBV18, the J call TRBJ1-5, with 7 bases fitting TRBD1. This CDR3 is built from 15 residues. The germline V gene has CDR1 KGHSH and CDR2 LQKENI. J lost 9 bases, V lost 6 bases, and 14 bases had no gene match.

This clonotype was seen ten or more times. The V call is TRBV10-3, the J call TRBJ2-3; 7 bases are a match to TRBD2. The junction had 15 bases not matched to a gene; V was cut back by 10 bases and J by 8 bases. The CDR3 is 14 residues long. The germline gives CDR1 ENHRY, CDR2 SYGVKD. The CDR3 region has the DNA TGTGCCACGGGAGATGGAAAGCGGGATGGTACGCAGTATTTT. Residues: CATGDGKRDGTQYF.

This clonotype occurred many times. The V and J genes are TRBV7-2 and TRBJ2-5, with TRBD1 matching 7 bases. J gave up 5 bases and V 5 bases, and 11 bases lay outside the gene matches. CDR1 SGHTA and CDR2 FQGNSA come from the germline V gene. The CDR3 covers 15 residues. The CDR3 nucleotides read TGTGCCAGCAGCCCCCTGGACAGGTTCCAGGAGACCCAGTACTTC. Its protein is CASSPLDRFQETQYF.

This clonotype has at least ten counts. The chain employs TRBV5-4 and TRBJ2-5; 7 nucleotides agree with TRBD1. CDR1 and CDR2 (germline): SGHNT, YYREEE (reference sequence). CDR3 size: 15 residues. After removal of 4 bases from V and 5 bases from J, the junction contained 11 bases not matched to a gene. The CDR3, as DNA: TGTGCCAGCAGCCGTAGACAGGGTCAAATCGAGACCCAGTACTTC. Translated: CASSRRQGQIETQYF.

The rearrangement links TRBV11-2 to TRBJ2-7; either TRBD1 or TRBD2 may fit D (5 bases each). This CDR3 has 17 amino acids. V was cut by 1 base and J by 0 bases, with 16 bases left in between. From germline, CDR1 is SGHAT and CDR2 FQNNGV. Here the CDR3 reads CASSLGRYEGSSYEQYF. The CDR3 DNA reads TGTGCCAGCAGCTTAGGAAGGTATGAGGGGAGCTCCTACGAGCAGTACTTC.

At least ten counts were recorded for this clonotype. The rearrangement uses TRBV7-6 and TRBJ1-4; TRBD1 matches at 8 bases. Germline CDR1 reads SGHVS; CDR2 reads FNYEAQ. V gave up 1 base and J gave up 7 bases; unmatched junction bases: 14. The CDR3 is 18 residues long. CDR3 sequence reads: CASSLEPAGQGASEKLFF. DNA for the CDR3: TGTGCCAGCAGCTTAGAGCCCGCAGGACAGGGTGCGAGTGAAAAACTGTTTTTT.

J is TRBJ2-7 and V is TRBV11-2, with a possible D match to TRBD2 (5 bases). The germline V gene encodes CDR1 SGHAT and CDR2 FQNNGV. Trimming stripped 5 bases from V and 6 bases from J, with 23 bases between. The CDR3 loop spans 16 amino acids. The CDR3 sequence is CASSISGLPWEGEQYF. The CDR3 DNA is TGTGCCAGCAGCATCAGCGGACTTCCCTGGGAAGGCGAGCAGTACTTC.

The chain uses TRBV28 and TRBJ2-1, with 8 bases lining up with TRBD1. This CDR3 region has 16 residues. Germline V gives CDR1 MDHEN, CDR2 SYDVKM. The V and J ends lost 4 bases and 2 bases, in that order; junction bases with no gene match: 7. CDR3 loop: CASSSNRGEAYNEQFF. The CDR3 coding sequence is TGTGCCAGCAGTTCCAACAGGGGGGAAGCCTACAATGAGCAGTTCTTC.

The rearrangement links TRBV7-8 to TRBJ1-6; 9 bases align to TRBD1. The ends lost 5 bases at V and 2 bases at J; junction bases unmatched: 4. There are 16 residues in the CDR3. CDR1 is SGHVS, CDR2 FQNEAQ, per germline. CDR3 in amino acids: CASSVGQGTYNSPLHF. The CDR3 DNA follows: TGTGCCAGCAGCGTAGGACAGGGGACCTATAATTCACCCCTCCACTTT.

This clonotype has at least ten counts. The V call is TRBV7-9, the J call TRBJ2-1, with 9 positions matching TRBD1. The length of the CDR3 is 15 residues. CDR1 SEHNR and CDR2 FQNEAQ come from the germline V gene (reference sequence). The V segment lost 5 bases and the J segment 3 bases; nucleotides outside the gene matches: 5. The CDR3 DNA is TGTGCCAGCAGCGTGGGACAGGGAAACTACAATGAGCAGTTCTTC. This codes for CASSVGQGNYNEQFF.

Of note for this clonotype: Because it lacks the conserved phenylalanine or tryptophan at the end, this CDR3 is likely a read error. CDR3: CASSFRRDKTFGQGAFSDTQYS. CDR3 nucleotides: TGTGCCAGCAGTTTCCGGAGAGATAAGACATTCGGACAGGGGGCTTTTTCAGATACGCAGTATTCC. V and J are TRBV12-3 or TRBV12-4 and TRBJ2-3; TRBD1 aligns across 11 bases. J was trimmed by 4 bases and V by 3 bases; bases with no gene match: 24. The CDR3 has 22 amino acids.

This clonotype was observed many times. V gene TRBV12-3 or TRBV12-4 combines with J gene TRBJ2-3; 7 bases line up with TRBD2. This CDR3 contains 17 residues. Trimming cost V 1 base and J 0 bases; bases outside gene matches: 7. The CDR3: CASSLGGLDSSTDTQYF. The CDR3 DNA is TGTGCCAGCAGTTTAGGTGGACTAGACTCTAGCACAGATACGCAGTATTTT.

The chain uses TRBV7-9 and TRBJ1-2; weak D call: TRBD1 (6 bases). V was clipped by 5 bases and J by 0 bases, with 19 bases between them. The CDR3 extends over 17 amino acids. Germline V CDR1 and CDR2: SEHNR, FQNEAQ (reference sequence). The CDR3 DNA is TGTGCCAGCAGCCCTTGGGGTCTCGGGACAACTAACTATGGCTACACCTTC. This codes for CASSPWGLGTTNYGYTF.

This clonotype occurred many times. J is TRBJ2-1 and V is TRBV6-2 or TRBV6-3; D is uncertain. The germline gives CDR1 MNHEY, CDR2 SVGEGT. V was trimmed by 0 bases and J by 8 bases, leaving 11 bases between them. CDR3 size: 14 residues. The DNA for the CDR3 is TGTGCCAGCAGTTACTCGAATCCCGGCTATGAGCAGTTCTTC. Protein: CASSYSNPGYEQFF.

There are a few counts of this clonotype. V and J are TRBV2 and TRBJ1-2; no firm D call. Trimming removed 3 bases at V and 8 bases at J, with 13 bases between. Germline CDR1 SNHLY, CDR2 FYNNEI. The CDR3 runs 13 residues. CDR3: CASSDAGVKGYTF. CDR3 bases: TGTGCCAGCAGTGATGCGGGAGTGAAAGGCTACACCTTC.

For the CDR3, the DNA is TGTGCCAGCAGCCTCCTACAGGGCCCTAATGAAAAACTGTTTTTT. This encodes CASSLLQGPNEKLFF. This sequence joins TRBV7-2 and TRBJ1-4, with D maybe TRBD1 (6 bases). Germline V CDR1 and CDR2: SGHTA, FQGNSA. V lost 5 bases and J lost 3, with 13 bases in between. The CDR3 runs to 15 residues.

The table lists this clonotype with a few counts. A much bigger clone sits one base away, suggesting this may be a read error. The chain has TRBV11-3 and TRBJ2-1, with TRBD2 as a possible D gene (5 bases). The end of the DNA aligns better with TRBJ2-7, so the J call may be wrong. Per germline, CDR1 SGHNT and CDR2 YENEEA. The CDR3 length is 17 residues. The DNA for the CDR3 is TGTGCCAGCAGCTCCCTTGGGAGTCAGAAATCCTACAATGAGCAGTACTTC. Translating it yields CASSSLGSQKSYNEQYF.